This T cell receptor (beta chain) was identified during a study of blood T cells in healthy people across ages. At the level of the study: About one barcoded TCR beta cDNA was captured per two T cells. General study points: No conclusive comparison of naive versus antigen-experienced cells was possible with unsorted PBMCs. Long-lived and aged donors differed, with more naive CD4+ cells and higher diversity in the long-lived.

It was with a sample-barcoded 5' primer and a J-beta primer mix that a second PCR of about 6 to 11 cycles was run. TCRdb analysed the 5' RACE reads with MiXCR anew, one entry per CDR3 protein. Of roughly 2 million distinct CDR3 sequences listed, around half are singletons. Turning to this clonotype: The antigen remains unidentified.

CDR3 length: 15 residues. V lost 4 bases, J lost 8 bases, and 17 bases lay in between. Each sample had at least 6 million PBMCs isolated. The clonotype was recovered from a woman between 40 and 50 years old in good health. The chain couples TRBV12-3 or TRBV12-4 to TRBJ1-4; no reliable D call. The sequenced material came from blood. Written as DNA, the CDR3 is TGTGCCAGCAGTTATCAGGCAGCCTTGGGGGAAAAACTGTTTTTT. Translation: CASSYQAALGEKLFF.